This T cell receptor (beta chain) is drawn from a study of T cell clonality in common variable immunodeficiency (dated by TCRdb to the mid-2010s). What the authors observed across the whole study: Even though DNA input was the same, control samples had an average of about 89,000 unique sequences each, compared with roughly 30,000 in CVID samples. According to the authors, figuring out what caused the increased clonality in CVID would require sequencing the repertoires of T cell subpopulations. Differences among patients in the CVID cohort limited the correlations between repertoire features and clinical complications. Compared with healthy controls, CVID subjects showed increased TCRbeta clonality (t-test p = 0.018), a feature most characteristic of about a third of subjects. Reportedly, TCRbeta sequences from CVID had fewer deletions and N-nucleotide insertions, and highly modified clones with 13 or more V deletions were absent from CVID. Healthy controls shared more TCRbeta clones with each other than CVID subjects shared among themselves (p < 0.0001).

For sequencing, equivalent amounts of genomic DNA were input from CVID and control samples. For every sample, a 60 bp segment covering the rearranged TCRbeta CDR3 region was amplified and then sequenced. The immunoSEQ assay, a bias-corrected multiplex PCR combined with high-throughput sequencing, was used for TCRbeta amplification. In the original analysis: Every unique nucleotide sequence was considered a clone and was annotated with V, D and J genes, copy number and frequency. Sequences were labeled productive if in frame, and non-productive if out of frame or containing stop codons. As previously described, Shannon's entropy was used to calculate clonality. The predicted amino acid sequences of productive clones were used to derive the mean CDR3 Kyte-Doolittle hydropathy. Using the R hclust function, scaled V gene usage was clustered hierarchically with Manhattan distance and complete linkage. Clone sharing by CDR3 amino acid sequence was assessed by resampling 12 repertoires per group over 100 rounds. The repertoires were searched for about 70 published EBV-specific and some 250 published CMV-specific TCRbeta sequences. A couple of CVID samples yielding fewer than 10,000 sequences were excluded from analysis, leaving approximately 40 CVID repertoires. TCRdb holds this immuneACCESS table with in-frame rearrangements only. Some clones are missing; in checked studies, unresolved V genes explain under half, and the rest has no known cause. The V and J calls and clone size are taken from that table; D and trimming were inferred from the DNA. Across this sample, roughly 50,000 clones were tabulated and none appeared just once. Together, the top ten hold around 3.2% of the sample.

Concerning this clone: Its antigen remains unidentified. The read stops 3 residues short of the end of the CDR3; the missing end is completed from the germline J gene.

Most of the CVID patients and most of the healthy controls were of Caucasian heritage. Heparinized peripheral whole blood samples of about 4.5 to 8.5 ml were obtained from each donor. Genomic DNA from adults with common variable immune deficiency (CVID) and from healthy adult controls was used for sequencing of TCRbeta CDR3 repertoires. The control group comprised 22 healthy adult volunteers, roughly twelve female and 10 or so male, aged roughly 20 to 75 years with a mean age of approximately 35. To isolate peripheral blood mononuclear cells, diluted blood was subjected to density centrifugation over Hypaque 1077 or Ficoll-Paque. Genomic DNA was extracted from unsorted mononuclear cells by Qiagen column purification or by a centrifugation-based method. The CDR3, from cysteine to phenylalanine, totals 13 residues. Of the CDR3's DNA, 30 bases were read; they are in frame from base 1. Looking up the germline V gene yields CDR1 SGHTA and CDR2 FQGNSA. V is cut by 4 bases and J by 2 bases, and the space between the germline ends is 8 bases.

Sequenced material: peripheral blood mononuclear cells. The receptor comes from a person between 18 and 70 years old in good health. This chain is built from TRBV7-2 and TRBJ2-5, with the D gene uncertain. The CDR3 has the sequence CASSYVRQETQYF. The sequenced part of the CDR3 DNA is TGTGCCAGCAGCTACGTAAGGCAAGAGACC.